This TCR beta chain was sequenced in a study of blood T cell repertoires in COVID-19. About the study: Nucleic acid was either cDNA or gDNA, and it came from T cells, B-cell-depleted T cells, or PBMCs.

Germline V CDR1 and CDR2: MGHDK, SYGVNS. Deletions cut 6 bases from V and 8 bases from J, with 13 bases between. The CDR3 contains 12 residues. The age range of participants was 18 to 89 years, with residence in around 22 US areas. Sequenced by immunoSEQ multiplex PCR; TCRdb stores in-frame clones only, minus some. The sample shows about 370,000 clones, 85% to 90% of them seen only once. This clonotype was sampled from a man younger than 35 who had recovered from COVID-19. This chain joins TRBV25-1 and TRBJ1-1, with D perhaps matching TRBD1 (6 bases). Material for sequencing was PBMCs or T cells enriched from blood (not recorded which). CDR3 residues: CASSPGHFEAFF. The CDR3 coding sequence is TGTGCCAGCAGCCCGGGACATTTCGAAGCTTTCTTT.